This TCR beta chain is from a study of T cells in Graves' hyperthyroidism and ophthalmopathy. The CDR3 has 12 residues. The V end lost 6 bases, the J end lost 2 bases, and 8 bases lay between the germline ends. In germline, CDR1 is SGDLS, CDR2 YYNGEE. This clonotype was counted many times. TCR beta CDR3 region amplification was performed from RNA transcripts. Using the HTBI primer set, a first-round RT-PCR was run on the TCR CDR3. TCRdb re-called the multiplex PCR reads through MiXCR, storing one row per CDR3 protein. The top ten hold 3% to 4% of the sample, which has approximately 630,000 distinct CDR3 sequences, 15% to 20% seen once.

The chain links TRBV9 to TRBJ1-2; D is unclear. This clonotype was sampled from a woman in her 30s with Graves' hyperthyroidism. Input material: blood. This CDR3 reads CASNAANYGYTF. CDR3 DNA sequence: TGTGCCAGCAATGCGGCCAACTATGGCTACACCTTC.